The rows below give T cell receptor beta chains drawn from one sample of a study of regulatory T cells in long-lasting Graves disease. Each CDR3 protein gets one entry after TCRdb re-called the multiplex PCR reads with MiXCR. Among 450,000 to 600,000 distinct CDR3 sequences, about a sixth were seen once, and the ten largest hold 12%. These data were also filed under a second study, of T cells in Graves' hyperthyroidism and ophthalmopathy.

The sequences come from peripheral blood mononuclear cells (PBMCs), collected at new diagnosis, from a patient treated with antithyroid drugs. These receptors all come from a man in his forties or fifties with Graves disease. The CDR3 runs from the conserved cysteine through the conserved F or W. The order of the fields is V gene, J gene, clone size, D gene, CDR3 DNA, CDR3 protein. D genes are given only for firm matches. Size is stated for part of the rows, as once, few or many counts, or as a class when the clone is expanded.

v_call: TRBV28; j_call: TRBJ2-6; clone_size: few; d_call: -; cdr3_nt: TGTGCCAGCAGCCAAGATACAGGGTTTAGGGCCAACGTCCTGACTTTC; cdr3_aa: CASSQDTGFRANVLTF
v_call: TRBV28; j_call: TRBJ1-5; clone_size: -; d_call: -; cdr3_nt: TGTGCCAGCAGTGGGGTTGTTCAGCCCCAGCATTTT; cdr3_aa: CASSGVVQPQHF
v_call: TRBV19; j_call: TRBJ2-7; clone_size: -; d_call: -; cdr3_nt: TGTGCCAGTAGTATCCGGACAGCGTCCTACGAGCAGTACTTC; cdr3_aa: CASSIRTASYEQYF
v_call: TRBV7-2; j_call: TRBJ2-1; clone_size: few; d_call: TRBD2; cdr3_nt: TGTGCCAGCACGGTCCGGGCGGGAGATCCCTACAATGAGCAGTTCTTC; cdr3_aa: CASTVRAGDPYNEQFF
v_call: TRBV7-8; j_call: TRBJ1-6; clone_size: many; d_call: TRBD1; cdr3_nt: TGTGCCAGCAGCAAGGGGACAGGGGATTCACCCCTCCACTTT; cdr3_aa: CASSKGTGDSPLHF
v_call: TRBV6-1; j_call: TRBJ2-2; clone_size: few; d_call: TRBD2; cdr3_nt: TGTGCCAGCAGGCACCCCGGGAGGGCCGACACCGGGGAGCTGTTTTTT; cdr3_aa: CASRHPGRADTGELFF
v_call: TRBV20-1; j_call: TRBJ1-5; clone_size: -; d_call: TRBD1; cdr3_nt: TGCAGTGCTACTCCGGGACAGGGGAGTCAGCCCCAGCATTTT; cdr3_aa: CSATPGQGSQPQHF
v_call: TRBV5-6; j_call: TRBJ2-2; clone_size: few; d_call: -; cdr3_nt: TGTGCCAGCAGGCTCCTCCTCGACAGTTCCGACACCGGGGAGCTGTTTTTT; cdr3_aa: CASRLLLDSSDTGELFF
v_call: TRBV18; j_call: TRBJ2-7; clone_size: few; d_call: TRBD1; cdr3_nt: TGTGCCAGCTCACCTAGGACAGGAGGCATCGGCGAGCAGTACTTC; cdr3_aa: CASSPRTGGIGEQYF
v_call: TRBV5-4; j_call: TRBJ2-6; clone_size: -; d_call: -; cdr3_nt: TGTGCCAGCAGCCCCCCCGGGGCCAACGTCCTGACTTTC; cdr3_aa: CASSPPGANVLTF
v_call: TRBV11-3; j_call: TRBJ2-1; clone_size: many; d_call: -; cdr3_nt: TGTGCCAGCAGCGCAGGACAGCCCGAGCAGTTCTTC; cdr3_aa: CASSAGQPEQFF
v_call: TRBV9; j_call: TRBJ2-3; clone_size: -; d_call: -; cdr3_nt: TGTGCCAGCAGCGTTTCAGTAGATAGCACAGATACGCAGTATTTT; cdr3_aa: CASSVSVDSTDTQYF
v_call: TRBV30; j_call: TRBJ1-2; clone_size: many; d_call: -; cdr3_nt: TGTGCCTGGACTGGGGGAAGTGACTATGGCTACACCTTC; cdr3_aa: CAWTGGSDYGYTF
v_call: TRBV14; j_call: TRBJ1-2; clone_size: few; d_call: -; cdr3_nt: TGTGCCAGCAGCCCTCCCGGGCAGACTAACTATGGCTACACCTTC; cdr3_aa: CASSPPGQTNYGYTF
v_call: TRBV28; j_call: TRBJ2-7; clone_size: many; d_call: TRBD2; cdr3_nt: TGTGCCAGCAGCTCTGGACAGCGACTACTAGCGGGAGGGCCTGAGCAGTACTTC; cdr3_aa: CASSSGQRLLAGGPEQYF
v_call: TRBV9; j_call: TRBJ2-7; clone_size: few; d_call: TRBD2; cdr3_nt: TGTGCCAGCGGGACTACACCCTACGAGCAGTACTTC; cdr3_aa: CASGTTPYEQYF
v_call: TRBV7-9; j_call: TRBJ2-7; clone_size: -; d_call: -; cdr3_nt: TGTGCCAGCAGCAGAGCGCCACCTCGGAGGGGACACTCCTGCGAGCAGTACTTC; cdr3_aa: CASSRAPPRRGHSCEQYF
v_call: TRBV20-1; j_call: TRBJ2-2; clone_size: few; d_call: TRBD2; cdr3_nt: TGCAGTGCTAGGGGAGCGGGAGCGACGAACACCGGGGAGCTGTTTTTT; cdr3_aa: CSARGAGATNTGELFF
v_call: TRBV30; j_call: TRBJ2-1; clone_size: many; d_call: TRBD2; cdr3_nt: TGTGCCTGGAGTGGCCTAGCGGACTACAATGAGCAGTTCTTC; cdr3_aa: CAWSGLADYNEQFF
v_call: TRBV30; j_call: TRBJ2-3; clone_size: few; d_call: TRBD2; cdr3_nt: TGTGCCTGGAGTGGAGGGACTAGCGGGAGCTACACAGATACGCAGTATTTT; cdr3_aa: CAWSGGTSGSYTDTQYF
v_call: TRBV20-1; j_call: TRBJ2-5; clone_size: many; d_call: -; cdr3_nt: TGCAGTGCTCCCAGACAGAACGCAGAGACCCAGTACTTC; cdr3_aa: CSAPRQNAETQYF
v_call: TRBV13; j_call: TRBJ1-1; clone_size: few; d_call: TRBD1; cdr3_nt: TGTGCCAGCAGCTTCGGACAGGGAGGGAGCACTGAAGCTTTCTTT; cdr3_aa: CASSFGQGGSTEAFF
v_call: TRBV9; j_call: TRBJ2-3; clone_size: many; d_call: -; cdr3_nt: TGTGCCAGCAGCCAAAGAACGGGGACGTCCACAGATACGCAGTATTTT; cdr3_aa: CASSQRTGTSTDTQYF
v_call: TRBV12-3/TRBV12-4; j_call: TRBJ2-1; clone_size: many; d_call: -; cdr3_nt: TGTGCCAGCAGTTTCGGGCAGAGCTCCTACAATGAGCAGTTCTTC; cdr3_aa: CASSFGQSSYNEQFF
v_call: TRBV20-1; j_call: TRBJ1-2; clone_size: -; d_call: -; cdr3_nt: TGCAGTGCCGTCGGACAGAACTATGGCTACACCTTC; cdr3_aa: CSAVGQNYGYTF
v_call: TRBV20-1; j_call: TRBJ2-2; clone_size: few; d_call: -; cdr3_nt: TGCAGTGCTAGAGAAAACACCGGGGAGCTGTTTTTT; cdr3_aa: CSARENTGELFF
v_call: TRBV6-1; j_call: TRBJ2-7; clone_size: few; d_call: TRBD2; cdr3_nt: TGTGCCAGCAGTCCAATAGGACTAGCCCAGAGGGTCGAGCAGTACTTC; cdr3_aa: CASSPIGLAQRVEQYF
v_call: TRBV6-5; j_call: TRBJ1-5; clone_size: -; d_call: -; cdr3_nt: TGTGCCAGCAGTTACTCGTCCCCTGGGGCGATAGGTCAGCCCCAGCATTTT; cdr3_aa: CASSYSSPGAIGQPQHF